A single sample gave rise to the 15 T cell receptor beta chains below, sequenced in a study of a mutant IDH1 vaccine in newly diagnosed glioma. Clones were read by immunoSEQ multiplex PCR, and TCRdb kept only the in-frame ones, dropping some. Here the sample spans about 34,000 clones, around 90% being singletons. As for time point: week 47, end of study. Topical imiquimod was applied with each vaccine dose, which held 300 ug of mutant IDH1 20-mer peptide. Antigen specificity for these receptors is unknown. The sample here was PBMCs, taken from a glioma patient whose treatment included an IDH1 peptide vaccine. These receptors all stem from a middle-aged woman with glioma.

The chain employs TRBV14 and TRBJ2-7; TRBD1 might be the D (6 bases). The CDR3 consists of 13 residues. Trimming removed 1 base from V and 3 bases from J, with 7 bases in between. Germline V gene lookup returns CDR1 SGHDN and CDR2 FVKESK. The CDR3 spells CASSQGRGYEQYF. The DNA of the CDR3 is TGTGCCAGCAGCCAAGGCAGGGGCTACGAGCAGTACTTC.

The J gene is TRBJ1-5, the V gene TRBV28; D ambiguous. The germline V gene has CDR1 MDHEN and CDR2 SYDVKM. The germline V and J ends were trimmed by 5 bases and 5 bases, with 19 bases remaining between them. CDR3 size: 16 residues. The CDR3 spells CASSPRGARLHQPQHF. DNA of the CDR3: TGTGCCAGCAGTCCCCGGGGAGCTAGACTCCATCAGCCCCAGCATTTT.

The chain has TRBV5-1 and TRBJ2-7, with 9 bases aligning to TRBD1. The CDR3 contains 14 residues. Germline V lookup: CDR1 SGHRS, CDR2 YFSETQ. J gave up 5 bases and V 2 bases, and 5 bases lay outside the gene matches. The CDR3: CASSLQGAPNEQYF. The DNA for the CDR3 is TGCGCCAGCAGCTTACAGGGGGCGCCCAACGAGCAGTACTTC.

This chain joins TRBV18 and TRBJ1-6, with TRBD1 as a possible D gene (5 bases). This CDR3 region has 14 residues. Looked up from germline, CDR1 is KGHSH and CDR2 is LQKENI. V lost 2 bases and J 9 bases, leaving 11 bases between the germline ends. The chain's CDR3 is CASSPGLGRSPLHF. DNA of the CDR3: TGTGCCAGCTCACCAGGATTGGGGCGTTCACCCCTCCACTTT.

The rearrangement uses TRBV5-4 and TRBJ2-5; D is possibly TRBD1 or TRBD2 (5 bases each). V lost 0 bases, J lost 2 bases, and 11 bases lay in between. Germline V gene data show CDR1 as SGHNT and CDR2 as YYREEE (reference sequence). The CDR3 is 15 amino acids. The CDR3: CASSLGGARQETQYF. CDR3 sequence (DNA): TGTGCCAGCAGCTTGGGAGGGGCCCGGCAAGAGACCCAGTACTTC.

The CDR3 DNA reads TGTGCCAGCAGCCAAGGACTATTCAATGAGCAGTTCTTC. Its translation: CASSQGLFNEQFF. The chain uses TRBV14 and TRBJ2-1; possible D gene TRBD2, 5 bases. Trimming took 1 base from V and 6 from J, leaving 7 bases between them. Germline assignment: CDR1 SGHDN and CDR2 FVKESK. CDR3 length equals 13 residues.

The chain carries TRBV6-5 and TRBJ2-2, with 10 bases matching TRBD1. Germline V CDR1 and CDR2: MNHEY, SVGAGI. Germline trimming cut 7 bases from V and 5 bases from J; bases unmatched to any gene: 4. The CDR3 length is 14 residues. The CDR3 DNA is TGTGCCAGCACAGGGGACAGGGGTACCGGGGAGCTGTTTTTT. Translation: CASTGDRGTGELFF.

A single count supports this clone. The rearrangement links TRBV13 to TRBJ2-7; 8 bases fit TRBD1. The germline CDR1 and CDR2 sequences are PRHDT and FYEKMQ (reference sequence). V gave up 4 bases and J gave up 2 bases; unmatched junction bases: 7. The CDR3 loop spans 15 amino acids. The CDR3 nucleotides read TGTGCCAGCAGCTCAGGACAGGGTGTCCCCTACGAGCAGTACTTC. This sequence encodes CASSSGQGVPYEQYF.

This chain connects TRBV4-3 to TRBJ2-3; no firm D call. With 1 base removed from V and 3 bases from J, the gap between germline ends came to 8 bases. Per the germline V gene, CDR1 is LGHNA and CDR2 is YSLEER. CDR3 size: 14 residues. The CDR3 DNA reads as TGCGCCAGCAGCCAAGGGGTACAGACAGATACGCAGTATTTT. Residues: CASSQGVQTDTQYF.

This sequence joins TRBV4-2 and TRBJ1-2; D is unclear. The ends were cut back, 1 base at V and 2 bases at J, with 14 bases in the middle. CDR3 size: 16 residues. The germline V gene encodes CDR1 LGHNA and CDR2 YNFKEQ. In DNA, the CDR3 is TGTGCCAGCAGCCAAGTGGCGGGGATCACGAACTATGGCTACACCTTC. Encoded protein: CASSQVAGITNYGYTF.

V is TRBV4-1 and J is TRBJ2-7; D ambiguous. Germline V lookup: CDR1 MGHRA, CDR2 YSYEKL. The CDR3 contains 14 residues. Trimming left V 1 base short and J 2 bases short, with 9 bases between. The CDR3 nucleotides are TGCGCCAGCAGCCAAGCGGTGGACCCCTACGAGCAGTACTTC. Protein product: CASSQAVDPYEQYF.

The chain recombines TRBV7-8 with TRBJ2-7, with a weak D call TRBD2 (5 bases). The germline V and J ends were trimmed by 1 base and 2 bases, with 6 bases remaining between them. Germline lookup yields CDR1 SGHVS and CDR2 FQNEAQ. The CDR3 totals 13 residues. This CDR3 is CASSLGGTYEQYF. The DNA for the CDR3 is TGTGCCAGCAGCTTAGGAGGGACCTACGAGCAGTACTTC.

This clone has a single count. The CDR3 sequence: CASSLAPGRALYEQYF. The CDR3 nucleotides read TGTGCCAGCAGCTTAGCACCTGGGAGGGCTTTGTACGAGCAGTACTTC. This chain links TRBV7-2 with TRBJ2-7; 7 bases fit TRBD2. V lost 0 bases to trimming and J lost 4 bases; unmatched junction nucleotides: 9. The germline CDR1 and CDR2 sequences are SGHTA and FQGNSA. The CDR3 has 16 amino acids.

The chain is built from TRBV2 and TRBJ1-2, with D perhaps matching TRBD1 (6 bases). The ends were cut back, 8 bases at V and 0 bases at J, with 19 bases in the middle. Germline-derived CDR1 and CDR2 are SNHLY and FYNNEI. There are 16 residues in the CDR3. In nucleotides, the CDR3 is TGTGCCAGCCTAAAGGGGGGACCGCTAGCTAACTATGGCTACACCTTC. As protein: CASLKGGPLANYGYTF.

This clone was picked up one time. V usage is TRBV6-5 and J usage is TRBJ2-7, with 9 bases matching TRBD2. Germline loops: CDR1 MNHEY, CDR2 SVGAGI. Trimming at V came to 5 bases and at J to 3 bases, leaving 5 bases not matched to a gene. The CDR3 totals 14 residues. In nucleotides, the CDR3 is TGTGCCAGCAGTACGACTAGCGGTCTCTACGAGCAGTACTTC. It codes for CASSTTSGLYEQYF.